The T cell receptor (beta chain) described here comes from a study of T cell clusters in autoimmune cytopenias (dated by TCRdb to the late 2010s). At the level of the whole study: TRB sequencing reached a median depth of approximately 50,000 reads per sample and yielded a median of 2,350 distinct TRB clonotypes per sample. TRB and IGH repertoires from peripheral blood were sequenced in autoimmune cytopenia patients at active disease and during treatment follow-up, with healthy, CLL and autoimmune hepatitis controls included alongside. The goal of the study was to find out whether patients with autoimmune cytopenia have a disease-specific immune repertoire signature that could be used as a blood-based biomarker. The study at large found these results: The T cell clusters were defined only in silico, and the functional role of the clusters was left to be validated experimentally. A lack of physiological T cell clusters in primary autoimmune cytopenia patients was suggested by GLIPH, as 51 clusters were found to be exclusive to healthy donors versus 15 to 20 exclusive to patients. In the comparison of secondary cytopenia with CLL, no cluster-lack signature showed up, apparently because the dominant lymphoma-associated repertoire masked the signature. Shifts in the TRB repertoire, including less even repertoires in secondary cytopenia and CLL, were mostly a reflection of lymphoma bias and not of autoimmunity. Approximately 2.9-fold more exclusive TRB clusters were observed in healthy donors than in active autoimmune hepatitis patients, consistent with an autoimmunity-wide signature.

TRB rearrangements were amplified by multiplex PCR following a touch-down protocol, with the TRB-A and TRB-B primer pools mixed in one tube. Illumina adapters and sample indices were added to the amplicons through two consecutive PCR reactions performed with Phusion HS II polymerase. Amplicons were gel-purified with the NucleoSpin Gel and PCR Clean-up kit, then quantified by Qubit and quality-checked on an Agilent 2100 Bioanalyzer. Libraries were sequenced on an Illumina MiSeq using 600-cycle, single-indexed, paired-end runs. On the authors' methods: TRB reads were aligned and assembled with MiXCR version 2.1.12 using the default MiXCR reference library. Each unique CDR3 nucleotide sequence defined a clone, and only productive sequences with at least two reads were analysed. Repertoire diversity was assessed by alpha-parameterized diversity profiles (alpha 0 to 5), including Shannon (alpha 1) and Simpson (alpha 2) indices, computed with an R script. The tcR package was used to compute combinatorial TRB VJ usage, and cohorts were compared on this usage by principal component analysis with ade4. GLIPH was used to cluster TCRbeta CDR3s in pairs of cohorts matched for age and read depth, and a Wilcoxon test was used to compare cluster frequencies. TCRdb reprocessed the reads; each CDR3 protein sequence makes one entry, and DNA is unavailable. The V and J calls and clone size are TCRdb's, not the authors'. The sample table records 2,500 to 3,500 distinct CDR3 sequences. The ten largest clones capture 25% to 30% of the sample.

Each sample's TRB amplification started from roughly 270 ng of peripheral blood genomic DNA, which corresponds to approximately 37,500 genome equivalents. Judged by frequency, this clonotype is medium-sized (0.01 to 0.1%); no count was given. Its specific antigen is unknown. Source material: peripheral blood. The TCR was taken from a human donor with an autoimmune cytopenia or autoimmune hepatitis (not recorded which).

The encoded CDR3 is CASSLGPRLAATDTQYF. The rearrangement combines TRBV11-3 with TRBJ2-3; the TCRdb D gene call, TRBD2, has no DNA to confirm it. Taken from the germline V gene, the CDR1 and CDR2 loops are SGHNT and YENEEA. Including cysteine and phenylalanine, the CDR3 has 17 amino acids. No nucleotide data were recorded.